This TCR beta chain was observed in a study of shared clonotypes between healthy human individuals. Only CD45RO-negative cells positively selected for CCR7 counted as naive CD8 cells, so terminally differentiated effector memory CD45RA+ cells were excluded. Each donor was a Caucasian adult residing in Nashville, Tennessee. Per the study methods: Filtering differed since immunoSEQ provided only junctions, with no quality scores. Data came from immunoSEQ multiplex PCR; TCRdb stores just in-frame clones and leaves some out. D and trimming were read from the DNA, whereas the V and J calls and clone size are those reported in that table. This sample has around 1.9 million clones, with 90% to 95% found just once. The CDR3 is made up of 16 amino acids. Germline CDR1 and CDR2: SEHNR and FQNEAQ (reference sequence). After removal of 5 bases from V and 9 bases from J, the junction contained 14 bases not matched to a gene.

The TCR comes from a man aged 18 to 29 in good health. Some clones in this sample may be carry-over from other donors' samples. The specimen sequenced was naive CD8+ T cells from PBMCs. The V and J genes are TRBV7-9 and TRBJ2-1; TRBD1 matches at 9 bases. The CDR3 DNA reads TGTGCCAGCAGCGCCCGCGGACAGGGGTCACGAGGTGAGCAGTTCTTC. Amino acid sequence: CASSARGQGSRGEQFF.